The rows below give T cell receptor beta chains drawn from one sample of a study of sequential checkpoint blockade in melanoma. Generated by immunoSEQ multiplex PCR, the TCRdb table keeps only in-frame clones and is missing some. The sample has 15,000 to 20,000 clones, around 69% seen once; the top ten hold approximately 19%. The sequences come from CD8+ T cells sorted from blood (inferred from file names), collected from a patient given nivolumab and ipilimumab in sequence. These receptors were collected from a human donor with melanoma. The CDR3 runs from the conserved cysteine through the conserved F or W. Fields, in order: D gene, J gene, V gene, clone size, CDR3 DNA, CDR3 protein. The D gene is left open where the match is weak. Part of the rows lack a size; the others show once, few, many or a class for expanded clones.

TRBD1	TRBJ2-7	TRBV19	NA	TGTGCCAGTAGCTGGCAGGGGGACTCCTACGAGCAGTACTTC	CASSWQGDSYEQYF
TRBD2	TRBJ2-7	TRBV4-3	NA	TGCGCCAGCAGTCCATCCGGGACTACCCGCTACGAGCAGTACTTC	CASSPSGTTRYEQYF
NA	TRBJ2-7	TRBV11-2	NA	TGTGCCACCCGACCGATCGGGACACTTTACGAGCAGTACTTC	CATRPIGTLYEQYF
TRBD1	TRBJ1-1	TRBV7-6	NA	TGTGCCAGCAGCATCGGGACAGCCCCGTCCACTGAAGCTTTCTTT	CASSIGTAPSTEAFF
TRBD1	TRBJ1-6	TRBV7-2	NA	TGTGCCAGCAGCCCAGGAGGGACAGGGCGAAATTCACCCCTCCACTTT	CASSPGGTGRNSPLHF
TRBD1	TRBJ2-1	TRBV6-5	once	TGTGCCAGCAGTGGGGGACAGAACCTCTACAATGAGCAGTTCTTC	CASSGGQNLYNEQFF
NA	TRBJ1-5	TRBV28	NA	TGTGCCAGCAGTTTATACAGGGCTAGCAATCAGCCCCAGCATTTT	CASSLYRASNQPQHF
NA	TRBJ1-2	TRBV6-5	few	TGTGCCAGCAGTTATTCAGGCTACGATGGCTACACCTTC	CASSYSGYDGYTF
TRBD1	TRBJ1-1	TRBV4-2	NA	TGTGCCAGCAGCCCGGACAGGGGGTATACTGAAGCTTTCTTT	CASSPDRGYTEAFF
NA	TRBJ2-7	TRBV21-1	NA	TGTGCCAGCAGCAATACATCCCCGGGGCCTGGACAGACTACCTACGAGCAGTACTTC	CASSNTSPGPGQTTYEQYF
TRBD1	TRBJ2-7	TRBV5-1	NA	TGCGCCAGCAGCTTTGAGGGGGCCGAGCAGTACTTC	CASSFEGAEQYF
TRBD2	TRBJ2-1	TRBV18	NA	TGTGCCAGCTCACCGCCGACTAGCGGGGGGTACAATGAGCAGTTCTTC	CASSPPTSGGYNEQFF
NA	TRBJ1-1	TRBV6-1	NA	TGTGCCAGCAGAGAGGTCCGCGGTGAAGCTTTCTTT	CASREVRGEAFF
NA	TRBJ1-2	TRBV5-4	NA	TGCGCCAGCAGCCAAGATCGGGCAGGGAACGGCTACACCTTC	CASSQDRAGNGYTF
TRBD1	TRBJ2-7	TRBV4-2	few	TGTGCCAGCAGCTTGCGGTGGGGGACAGGTCCTCGGGAGCAGTACTTC	CASSLRWGTGPREQYF
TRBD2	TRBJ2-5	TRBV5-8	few	TGTGCCAGCAGCGTTCGGGCTAGCGGGGGGGTAGGGGAGACCCAGTACTTC	CASSVRASGGVGETQYF
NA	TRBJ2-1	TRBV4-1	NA	TGCGCCAGCAGCGGGAGTGTCTCCTACAATGAGCAGTTCTTC	CASSGSVSYNEQFF
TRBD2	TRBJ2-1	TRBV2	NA	TGTGCCAGCAGTGACCCCGGGACTAGCGGGGGCAACTACTACAATGAGCAGTTCTTC	CASSDPGTSGGNYYNEQFF
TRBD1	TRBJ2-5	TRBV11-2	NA	TGTGCCAGCAGCTTTGGGACAGCGGAGACCCAGTACTTC	CASSFGTAETQYF
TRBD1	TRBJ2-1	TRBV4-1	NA	TGCGCCAGCAGCCAAAGGACAGGGCACGATGAGCAGTTCTTC	CASSQRTGHDEQFF
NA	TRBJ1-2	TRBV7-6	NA	TGTGCCAGCAGCTTAGCCGGGCCCACCGGGGGCTATGGCTACACCTTC	CASSLAGPTGGYGYTF
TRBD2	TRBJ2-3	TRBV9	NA	TGTGCCAGCAGCAAGACTAGCGGGGGATACACAGATACGCAGTATTTT	CASSKTSGGYTDTQYF
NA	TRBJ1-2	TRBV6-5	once	TGTGCCAGCAGTTACTCGGGAGGAAGTGGCTACACCTTC	CASSYSGGSGYTF
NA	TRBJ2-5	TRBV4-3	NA	TGCGCCAGCAGCCAAGAAAGGTCCACAGGGTGGGAGACCCAGTACTTC	CASSQERSTGWETQYF
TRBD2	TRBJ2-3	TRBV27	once	TGTGCCAGCAGTTTACGGGGGGTGTTCACAGATACGCAGTATTTT	CASSLRGVFTDTQYF
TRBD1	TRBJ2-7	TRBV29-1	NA	TGCAGCGTTTGTTTGGGGGACAGAATTATCGAGCAGTACTTC	CSVCLGDRIIEQYF
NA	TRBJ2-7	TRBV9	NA	TGTGCCAGCAGCGCCGAGGGGGGGAGGGCCTACGAGCAGTACTTC	CASSAEGGRAYEQYF
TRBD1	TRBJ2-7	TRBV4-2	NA	TGTGCCAGCAGCCAAGATCCTGGACAGGGTTACCACGAGCAGTACTTC	CASSQDPGQGYHEQYF
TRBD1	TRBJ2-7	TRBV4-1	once	TGCGCCAGCAGCCCTGACAGGGGGTTCTACGAGCAGTACTTC	CASSPDRGFYEQYF
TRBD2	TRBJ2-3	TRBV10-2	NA	TGCGCCAGCAGTGATTTGCTAGCGGGAAGGACAGATACGCAGTATTTT	CASSDLLAGRTDTQYF
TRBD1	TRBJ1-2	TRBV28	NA	TGTGCCAGCGGAGACAGGGGGCGAGACTATGGCTACACCTTC	CASGDRGRDYGYTF
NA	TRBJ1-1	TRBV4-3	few	TGCGCCAGCAGCTTATTACAGGGGAACACTGAAGCTTTCTTT	CASSLLQGNTEAFF
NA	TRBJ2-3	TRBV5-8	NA	TGTGCCAGCAGCTTGGGGTTAGGCACAGATACGCAGTATTTT	CASSLGLGTDTQYF
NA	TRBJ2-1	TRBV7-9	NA	TGTGCCAGCAGCTCTGGCCATGAGCAGTTCTTC	CASSSGHEQFF
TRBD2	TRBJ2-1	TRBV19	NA	TGTGCCAGTAGTATCGGACTAGCACCCTCCTACAATGAGCAGTTCTTC	CASSIGLAPSYNEQFF
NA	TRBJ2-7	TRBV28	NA	TGTGCCAGCAGGCCCCCGGGGGACTCTCGGGAGCAGTACTTC	CASRPPGDSREQYF
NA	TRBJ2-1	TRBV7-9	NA	TGTGCCAGCAGCCCCATCTCAGGGGTCTCCTACAATGAGCAGTTCTTC	CASSPISGVSYNEQFF
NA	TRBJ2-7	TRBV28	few	TGTGCCAGCAGTTTATTAAGTTTGGGGGGCTACGAGCAGTACTTC	CASSLLSLGGYEQYF
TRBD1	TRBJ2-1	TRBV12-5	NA	TGTGCTAGTGGCCAGGGGGCCGGGTCCTACAATGAGCAGTTCTTC	CASGQGAGSYNEQFF
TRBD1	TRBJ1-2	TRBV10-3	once	TGTGCCATCAGTGAAACATCGCGGGGACAGGGGATCCGCTACACCTTC	CAISETSRGQGIRYTF
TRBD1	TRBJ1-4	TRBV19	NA	TGTGCCAGTAGTATCCGACAGGGAAATGAAAAACTGTTTTTT	CASSIRQGNEKLFF
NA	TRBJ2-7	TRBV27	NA	TGTGCCAGCAGTTCTTTACAGGGTCCGCGCTACGAGCAGTACTTC	CASSSLQGPRYEQYF
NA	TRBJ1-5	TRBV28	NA	TGTGCCAGCAGTTTATGGGGGGAGGTCAATCAGCCCCAGCATTTT	CASSLWGEVNQPQHF
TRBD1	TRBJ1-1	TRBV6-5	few	TGTGCCAGCAGTGTAAGGGACAGAGAAAACACTGAAGCTTTCTTT	CASSVRDRENTEAFF
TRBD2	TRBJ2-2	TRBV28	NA	TGTGCCAGCAGTTTTGAATCTCTAGCGGGATATGCCGGGGAGCTGTTTTTT	CASSFESLAGYAGELFF
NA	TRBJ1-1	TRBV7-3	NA	TGTGCCAGCAGCCCAGTAGGGGGAGGGATGAACACTGAAGCTTTCTTT	CASSPVGGGMNTEAFF
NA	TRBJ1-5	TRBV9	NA	TGTGCCAGCGGTTATGGGGGCGATCAGCCCCAGCATTTT	CASGYGGDQPQHF
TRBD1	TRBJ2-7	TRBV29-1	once	TGCAGCGTTGTGGGACAGGGGGACGAGCAGTACTTC	CSVVGQGDEQYF
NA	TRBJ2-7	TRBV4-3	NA	TGCGCCAGCAGCCAAGATCCCGGCAGGTTCTACGAGCAGTACTTC	CASSQDPGRFYEQYF
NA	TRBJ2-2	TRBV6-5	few	TGTGCCAGCATGGAGCTGGTGGCGGAGACCGGGGAGCTGTTTTTT	CASMELVAETGELFF
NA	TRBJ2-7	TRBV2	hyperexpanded	TGTGCCAGCATGCGGGACAGTTTAGCTTACGAGCAGTACTTC	CASMRDSLAYEQYF